Listed below are T cell receptor beta chains from one sample, sequenced in a study of PD-L1 blockade in urothelial cancer. Repertoires were generated with immunoSEQ multiplex PCR, while TCRdb's copy carries only in-frame clones and drops some. Of about 45,000 clones in the sample, around 80% were seen once. Sequenced material: PBMCs, taken around atezolizumab (anti-PD-L1) treatment. The receptors derive from a man aged 55 to 70 with urothelial cancer. Both conserved end residues are part of each CDR3. The D gene is left open where the match is weak. For some rows the clone size is stated as once, few or many, or as a class when expanded; others skip it.

J: TRBJ1-1; size: .; D: .; V: TRBV28; CDR3: CASKMGGTNTEAFF; DNA: TGTGCCAGCAAGATGGGGGGGACGAACACTGAAGCTTTCTTT
J: TRBJ2-2; size: .; D: TRBD1; V: TRBV18; CDR3: CASSPGTGMNTGELFF; DNA: TGTGCCAGCTCACCCGGGACAGGGATGAACACCGGGGAGCTGTTTTTT
J: TRBJ2-1; size: .; D: .; V: TRBV7-9; CDR3: CASSLRVPKTDNEQFF; DNA: TGTGCCAGCAGCCTTAGAGTGCCTAAAACTGACAATGAGCAGTTCTTC
J: TRBJ1-5; size: .; D: .; V: TRBV2; CDR3: CASRRVSNQPQHF; DNA: TGTGCCAGCAGGAGGGTGAGCAATCAGCCCCAGCATTTT
J: TRBJ1-1; size: .; D: .; V: TRBV5-1; CDR3: CASSLAGAGPEAFF; DNA: TGCGCCAGCAGCTTGGCAGGGGCAGGCCCTGAAGCTTTCTTT
J: TRBJ1-4; size: few; D: .; V: TRBV7-6; CDR3: CASSPGGEKLFF; DNA: TGTGCCAGCAGCCCGGGGGGTGAAAAACTGTTTTTT
J: TRBJ2-5; size: .; D: .; V: TRBV4-1; CDR3: CASSQISSETQYF; DNA: TGCGCCAGCAGCCAAATTTCGTCAGAGACCCAGTACTTC
J: TRBJ1-2; size: .; D: .; V: TRBV27; CDR3: CASRLSYRGGFGYTF; DNA: TGTGCCAGCAGACTTTCCTATAGGGGGGGCTTTGGCTACACCTTC
J: TRBJ2-1; size: .; D: TRBD1; V: TRBV5-1; CDR3: CASSPGTGGSSKGSYNEQFF; DNA: TGCGCCAGCAGCCCCGGGACAGGGGGCTCCAGTAAAGGCTCCTACAATGAGCAGTTCTTC
J: TRBJ2-7; size: .; D: .; V: TRBV27; CDR3: CASSPRGQGGRWSYEQYF; DNA: TGTGCCAGCAGTCCCAGGGGCCAAGGAGGCAGGTGGTCCTACGAGCAGTACTTC
J: TRBJ2-1; size: .; D: .; V: TRBV27; CDR3: CASSFTGYYNEQFF; DNA: TGTGCCAGCAGTTTTACGGGTTACTACAATGAGCAGTTCTTC
J: TRBJ1-6; size: few; D: .; V: TRBV28; CDR3: CASSLLGESPLHF; DNA: TGTGCCAGCAGTTTACTGGGAGAATCACCCCTCCACTTT
J: TRBJ1-2; size: .; D: .; V: TRBV21-1; CDR3: CASSKVVARELGFSYTF; DNA: TGTGCCAGCAGCAAAGTGGTCGCCCGGGAACTTGGCTTTAGCTACACCTTC
J: TRBJ2-7; size: once; D: .; V: TRBV6-1; CDR3: CASYPTQAYEQYF; DNA: TGTGCCAGCTACCCCACCCAGGCCTACGAGCAGTACTTC
J: TRBJ1-1; size: .; D: .; V: TRBV11-1; CDR3: CASRPGQTRMNTEAFF; DNA: TGTGCCAGCAGACCCGGACAGACCCGCATGAACACTGAAGCTTTCTTT
J: TRBJ2-3; size: .; D: TRBD2; V: TRBV5-1; CDR3: CATRLALGTDTQYF; DNA: TGCGCCACTCGACTAGCGTTGGGCACAGATACGCAGTATTTT
J: TRBJ2-5; size: .; D: .; V: TRBV18; CDR3: CASSPPEGPETQYF; DNA: TGTGCCAGCTCACCACCGGAGGGCCCAGAGACCCAGTACTTC
J: TRBJ2-3; size: .; D: TRBD2; V: TRBV29-1; CDR3: CSVEIAGLSTDTQYF; DNA: TGCAGCGTTGAAATAGCGGGATTGAGCACAGATACGCAGTATTTT
J: TRBJ1-1; size: .; D: TRBD1; V: TRBV30; CDR3: CAWSVFGTGTEAFF; DNA: TGTGCCTGGAGTGTATTTGGGACAGGCACTGAAGCTTTCTTT
J: TRBJ2-7; size: .; D: .; V: TRBV28; CDR3: CANSGASSYEQYF; DNA: TGTGCCAATTCGGGAGCCTCCTCCTACGAGCAGTACTTC
J: TRBJ2-7; size: .; D: .; V: TRBV27; CDR3: CASRSQGTYEQYF; DNA: TGTGCCAGCAGATCCCAGGGGACCTACGAGCAGTACTTC
J: TRBJ2-1; size: .; D: TRBD1; V: TRBV14; CDR3: CASSQDRGREQFF; DNA: TGTGCCAGCAGCCAGGACAGGGGCCGGGAGCAGTTCTTC
J: TRBJ2-1; size: .; D: .; V: TRBV7-9; CDR3: CASSLSGTFNEQFF; DNA: TGTGCCAGCAGCTTATCTGGCACCTTCAATGAGCAGTTCTTC
J: TRBJ2-1; size: .; D: TRBD2; V: TRBV28; CDR3: CASSFRTSGNNEQFF; DNA: TGTGCCAGCAGTTTCAGGACTAGCGGGAACAATGAGCAGTTCTTC
J: TRBJ2-7; size: .; D: TRBD1; V: TRBV4-2; CDR3: CASSQPGQRTYEQYF; DNA: TGTGCCAGCAGCCAGCCGGGACAGAGGACCTACGAGCAGTACTTC
J: TRBJ2-3; size: .; D: .; V: TRBV27; CDR3: CASSLKGTDTQYF; DNA: TGTGCCAGCAGTTTGAAGGGGACAGATACGCAGTATTTT
J: TRBJ1-5; size: .; D: .; V: TRBV6-5; CDR3: CASSGAGVGQPQHF; DNA: TGTGCCAGCTCTGGGGCAGGGGTAGGTCAGCCCCAGCATTTT
J: TRBJ2-1; size: few; D: TRBD2; V: TRBV19; CDR3: CASSKTSGSQIMEFF; DNA: TGTGCCAGTAGTAAGACTAGCGGGAGCCAAATCATGGAGTTCTTC
J: TRBJ1-3; size: .; D: .; V: TRBV2; CDR3: CAISGITSGNTIYF; DNA: TGTGCCATCTCCGGGATTACCTCTGGAAACACCATATATTTT
J: TRBJ2-7; size: .; D: TRBD1; V: TRBV7-2; CDR3: CASSPWDRASYEQYF; DNA: TGTGCCAGCAGCCCGTGGGACAGGGCCTCCTACGAGCAGTACTTC
J: TRBJ2-7; size: .; D: .; V: TRBV19; CDR3: CASSIEQGMYEQYF; DNA: TGTGCCAGTAGTATCGAGCAGGGGATGTACGAGCAGTACTTC
J: TRBJ1-5; size: .; D: .; V: TRBV10-3; CDR3: CAISESRNREGQPQHF; DNA: TGTGCCATCAGTGAGTCGAGGAACAGGGAAGGGCAGCCCCAGCATTTT
J: TRBJ1-1; size: .; D: .; V: TRBV4-1; CDR3: CASSQPAGKTSDTEAFF; DNA: TGCGCCAGCAGCCAACCTGCTGGAAAGACTAGTGACACTGAAGCTTTCTTT
J: TRBJ2-5; size: once; D: .; V: TRBV11-2; CDR3: CASTLTSLETQYF; DNA: TGTGCCAGCACCCTAACTAGCTTGGAGACCCAGTACTTC
J: TRBJ2-1; size: .; D: .; V: TRBV7-7; CDR3: CASSLGSGSGNEQFF; DNA: TGTGCTAGCAGCTTAGGATCCGGGTCGGGCAATGAGCAGTTCTTC
J: TRBJ2-5; size: .; D: TRBD1; V: TRBV13; CDR3: CASSLKTGGFQETQYF; DNA: TGTGCCAGCAGCTTAAAAACAGGGGGGTTCCAAGAGACCCAGTACTTC
J: TRBJ2-1; size: .; D: TRBD2; V: TRBV29-1; CDR3: CSVGRGTSANEQFF; DNA: TGCAGCGTTGGGAGAGGGACTAGTGCAAATGAGCAGTTCTTC
J: TRBJ2-2; size: .; D: .; V: TRBV28; CDR3: CASSLSRLASNTGELFF; DNA: TGTGCCAGCAGTTTATCCCGCCTAGCGTCGAACACCGGGGAGCTGTTTTTT
J: TRBJ1-1; size: .; D: TRBD1; V: TRBV6-6; CDR3: CASSLGQYEAFF; DNA: TGTGCCAGCAGTTTGGGACAGTATGAAGCTTTCTTT
J: TRBJ2-7; size: .; D: TRBD1; V: TRBV27; CDR3: CASSLSGTGVYEQYF; DNA: TGTGCCAGCAGTTTATCCGGGACAGGAGTCTACGAGCAGTACTTC
J: TRBJ1-3; size: .; D: .; V: TRBV5-1; CDR3: CASAQGISSGNTIYF; DNA: TGCGCCAGCGCACAGGGCATTAGCTCTGGAAACACCATATATTTT
J: TRBJ1-6; size: .; D: .; V: TRBV9; CDR3: CASSVAGVRDSPLHF; DNA: TGTGCCAGCAGCGTAGCGGGGGTTCGCGATTCACCCCTCCACTTT
J: TRBJ1-2; size: .; D: .; V: TRBV7-9; CDR3: CASSSPGGLSYTF; DNA: TGTGCCAGCAGCTCCCCGGGGGGTCTCAGCTACACCTTC
J: TRBJ2-5; size: .; D: .; V: TRBV15; CDR3: CATSRDGGQGETQYF; DNA: TGTGCCACCAGCAGAGATGGGGGCCAGGGAGAGACCCAGTACTTC
J: TRBJ2-1; size: .; D: TRBD2; V: TRBV11-3; CDR3: CASSLDLGLAEYNEQFF; DNA: TGTGCCAGCAGCTTAGATCTAGGACTAGCGGAGTACAATGAGCAGTTCTTC
J: TRBJ1-4; size: once; D: .; V: TRBV27; CDR3: CASSDRGGLEKLFF; DNA: TGTGCCAGCAGTGACCGGGGGGGTCTAGAAAAACTGTTTTTT
J: TRBJ2-1; size: .; D: .; V: TRBV5-1; CDR3: CASSLGQGPYNEQFF; DNA: TGCGCCAGCAGCTTGGGGCAGGGGCCCTACAATGAGCAGTTCTTC
J: TRBJ1-5; size: .; D: .; V: TRBV19; CDR3: CASSIGGGTSNQPQHF; DNA: TGTGCCAGTAGTATCGGGGGAGGGACGAGCAATCAGCCCCAGCATTTT
J: TRBJ2-7; size: .; D: TRBD2; V: TRBV11-2; CDR3: CASSQKRGPTYEQYF; DNA: TGTGCCAGCAGCCAGAAGCGGGGGCCGACCTACGAGCAGTACTTC
J: TRBJ2-1; size: .; D: .; V: TRBV12-5; CDR3: CASGFSGSEQFF; DNA: TGTGCTAGTGGTTTCTCCGGTTCTGAGCAGTTCTTC
J: TRBJ2-7; size: .; D: .; V: TRBV7-2; CDR3: CASSSVPESEQYF; DNA: TGTGCCAGCAGTAGTGTACCTGAATCCGAGCAGTACTTC
J: TRBJ1-1; size: .; D: .; V: TRBV5-6; CDR3: CASSLAWRDGDTEAFF; DNA: TGTGCCAGCAGCTTGGCCTGGAGGGATGGGGACACTGAAGCTTTCTTT
J: TRBJ2-3; size: .; D: .; V: TRBV29-1; CDR3: CSVEGPTGGTDTQYF; DNA: TGCAGCGTTGAAGGCCCAACGGGAGGCACAGATACGCAGTATTTT
J: TRBJ2-7; size: .; D: TRBD1; V: TRBV2; CDR3: CASSEEQGEYEQYF; DNA: TGTGCCAGCAGTGAGGAACAGGGGGAATACGAGCAGTACTTC
J: TRBJ2-1; size: .; D: TRBD1; V: TRBV23-1; CDR3: CASSQIWTGDNEQFF; DNA: TGCGCCAGCAGTCAAATCTGGACAGGGGACAATGAGCAGTTCTTC
J: TRBJ2-2; size: .; D: TRBD1; V: TRBV7-2; CDR3: CASSLAHARQGTERTGELFF; DNA: TGTGCCAGCAGCTTAGCCCATGCCCGACAGGGGACGGAACGTACCGGGGAGCTGTTTTTT
J: TRBJ1-1; size: few; D: TRBD1; V: TRBV15; CDR3: CATSRLTGGWGVNTEAFF; DNA: TGTGCCACCAGCAGGCTAACAGGGGGCTGGGGGGTGAACACTGAAGCTTTCTTT
J: TRBJ1-3; size: .; D: .; V: TRBV5-5; CDR3: CASSFGDISENTIYF; DNA: TGTGCCAGCAGCTTCGGGGACATCTCTGAAAACACCATATATTTT